This TCR beta chain emerged from a study of T-cell reconstitution after alpha-beta-depleted transplantation in children. Unique molecular identifiers were incorporated into the prepared TCRbeta library. TCRdb reprocessed the PCR reads via MiXCR and lists one record per CDR3 protein. Among around 530,000 distinct CDR3 sequences listed, approximately 30% were seen once. This clonotype was recorded a few times. Specimen: PBMCs from the stem cell graft donor, collected from the stem cell graft. The receptor was derived from a human donor who donated a stem cell graft to a child with aplastic anemia.

The CDR3 DNA reads TGTGCCAGCAGTTCGTCAGTAGATACGCAGTATTTT. Its translation: CASSSSVDTQYF. V gene TRBV12-3 or TRBV12-4 combines with J gene TRBJ2-3; D remains unclear. The CDR3 sequence is 12 residues long. The V end lost 4 bases, the J end lost 5 bases, and 7 bases lay between the germline ends.